A selection of T cell receptor beta chains follows, all from one sample in a study of cytomegalovirus exposure and HLA in healthy donors. The assay was immunoSEQ multiplex PCR, and TCRdb's table has in-frame clones only and misses some. Among more than 130,000 clones listed, 73% were seen once. The source material was PBMCs. The origin of the receptors is a human donor in good health. CDR3s include the opening cysteine and the closing phenylalanine or tryptophan. Each record gives: clone size, CDR3 length, D gene, J gene, V gene, CDR3 protein, CDR3 DNA. The D gene is left open where the match is weak. The size of a clone is reported for some rows only, either as once, few or many, or as a class for expanded clones.

>-|16|TRBD2|TRBJ2-7|TRBV4-1
CASSQDSFRGAYEQYF
TGCGCCAGCAGCCAAGATTCCTTCCGGGGGGCCTACGAGCAGTACTTC
>once|13|-|TRBJ2-7|TRBV7-2
CASSLVVDYEQYF
TGTGCCAGCAGCTTAGTTGTAGACTACGAGCAGTACTTC
>-|15|TRBD2|TRBJ2-1|TRBV6-1
CASSESGGRAYEQFF
TGTGCCAGCAGTGAAAGCGGCGGGAGGGCGTATGAGCAGTTCTTC
>-|18|TRBD2|TRBJ2-5|TRBV5-1
CASSLAGTSGGKGETQYF
TGCGCCAGCAGCTTGGCCGGGACTAGCGGGGGGAAAGGGGAGACCCAGTACTTC
>few|15|-|TRBJ2-7|TRBV6-1
CASSGYRAVSYEQYF
TGTGCCAGCAGTGGGTACCGCGCCGTATCCTACGAGCAGTACTTC
>-|16|TRBD1|TRBJ1-2|TRBV6-1
CASSESRQGLFYGYPF
TGTGCCAGCAGTGAATCCCGACAGGGTCTTTTCTATGGCTACCCCTTC
>few|14|TRBD2|TRBJ2-3|TRBV5-4
CASSRLAGTDTQYF
TGTGCCAGCAGCCGACTAGCCGGCACAGATACGCAGTATTTT
>once|14|-|TRBJ2-1|TRBV29-1
CSILGGEGYNEQFF
TGCAGCATCCTAGGGGGGGAGGGGTACAATGAGCAGTTCTTC
>few|14|-|TRBJ1-2|TRBV30
CAWSVVTMGGGYTF
TGTGCCTGGAGTGTAGTTACTATGGGGGGTGGCTACACCTTC
>-|12|-|TRBJ2-7|TRBV9
CASSVGASEQYF
TGTGCCAGCAGCGTAGGAGCGAGCGAGCAGTACTTC
>-|14|-|TRBJ1-3|TRBV18
CASSTGISGNTIYF
TGTGCCAGCTCAACAGGAATCTCTGGAAACACCATATATTTT
>-|14|TRBD1|TRBJ1-1|TRBV13
CASSLGQANTEAFF
TGTGCCAGCAGCTTGGGACAGGCCAACACTGAAGCTTTCTTT
>-|14|-|TRBJ1-2|TRBV6-5
CASSSSTLNYGYTF
TGTGCCAGCAGTTCATCGACATTGAACTATGGCTACACCTTC
>-|15|-|TRBJ1-6|TRBV6-1
CASKVITEYGSPLHF
TGTGCCAGCAAGGTGATTACGGAGTATGGTTCACCCCTCCACTTT
>-|14|-|TRBJ2-7|TRBV2
CASSEIMGPYEQYF
TGTGCCAGCAGTGAGATCATGGGCCCCTACGAGCAGTACTTC
>few|17|TRBD2|TRBJ2-1|TRBV5-1
CASSFRGTSGVLGEQFF
TGCGCCAGCAGCTTTAGGGGGACTAGCGGGGTCCTGGGTGAGCAGTTCTTC
>few|19|-|TRBJ1-4|TRBV4-1
CASSRLTLPRGRANEKLFF
TGCGCCAGCAGCCGCCTGACGCTCCCGCGGGGTAGGGCCAATGAAAAACTGTTTTTT
>-|14|TRBD1|TRBJ2-7|TRBV15
CATRRTGSSYEQYF
TGTGCCACCAGAAGGACAGGGAGCTCCTACGAGCAGTACTTC
>once|15|TRBD1|TRBJ1-1|TRBV27
CASSSGQGYVTEAFF
TGTGCCAGCAGTTCCGGACAGGGATATGTCACTGAAGCTTTCTTT
>once|14|TRBD1|TRBJ1-6|TRBV6-1
CATSSGTVASPLHF
TGTGCCACGAGTTCCGGGACAGTGGCATCACCCCTCCACTTT
>-|15|TRBD2|TRBJ2-3|TRBV7-3
CASSLQSSGGNTQYF
TGTGCCAGCAGCTTACAGTCTAGCGGGGGTAATACGCAGTATTTT
>-|19|-|TRBJ1-5|TRBV7-8
CASSLNRQPQLYSNQPQHF
TGTGCCAGCAGCTTAAATCGACAGCCTCAACTTTATAGCAATCAGCCCCAGCATTTT
>-|14|TRBD2|TRBJ2-3|TRBV2
CASSVRGSTDTQYF
TGTGCCAGCAGTGTGCGGGGGAGCACAGATACGCAGTATTTT
>-|15|-|TRBJ2-5|TRBV7-9
CASSLGAFGEETQYF
TGTGCCAGCAGCTTAGGGGCCTTCGGGGAAGAGACCCAGTACTTC
>-|16|-|TRBJ1-2|TRBV5-1
CASSLGAAIENYGYTF
TGCGCCAGCAGCTTGGGGGCAGCAATCGAAAACTATGGCTACACCTTC
>-|13|TRBD1|TRBJ1-2|TRBV10-3
CAISLTGEYGYTF
TGTGCCATCAGTTTGACAGGGGAGTATGGCTACACCTTC
>few|14|-|TRBJ1-3|TRBV28
CASSPITPGNTIYF
TGTGCCAGCAGCCCCATTACACCCGGAAACACCATATATTTT
>few|15|TRBD1|TRBJ2-3|TRBV29-1
CSVKRTGGVTDTQYF
TGCAGCGTCAAACGGACAGGGGGCGTGACAGATACGCAGTATTTT
>-|15|TRBD1|TRBJ2-2|TRBV6-5
CASSWDRRATGELFF
TGTGCCAGCAGTTGGGACAGGCGGGCCACCGGGGAGCTGTTTTTT
>-|13|TRBD2|TRBJ2-1|TRBV29-1
CSVETSGDNEQFF
TGCAGCGTCGAGACTAGCGGAGACAATGAGCAGTTCTTC
>-|13|-|TRBJ2-1|TRBV7-8
CASSLMRDNEQFF
TGTGCCAGCAGCTTAATGCGGGACAATGAGCAGTTCTTC
>once|13|TRBD2|TRBJ2-7|TRBV30
CACTTSGEYEQYF
TGTGCCTGCACCACTAGCGGAGAGTACGAGCAGTACTTC
>-|15|-|TRBJ1-5|TRBV7-9
CASSRGSSRNQPQHF
TGTGCCAGCAGCCGAGGGTCAAGCAGAAATCAGCCCCAGCATTTT
>-|13|-|TRBJ2-5|TRBV5-6
CASSLRYQETQYF
TGTGCCAGCAGCCTTCGGTACCAAGAGACCCAGTACTTC
>-|16|-|TRBJ2-1|TRBV6-5
CASSSTGWGGFNEQFF
TGTGCCAGCAGTTCCACAGGGTGGGGGGGATTCAATGAGCAGTTCTTC
>-|14|TRBD2|TRBJ2-7|TRBV7-2
CASSTSGGGYEQYF
TGTGCCAGCAGCACAAGCGGGGGGGGCTACGAGCAGTACTTC
>-|14|TRBD1|TRBJ2-5|TRBV10-3
CAISATGGQETQYF
TGTGCCATCAGTGCGACAGGGGGCCAAGAGACCCAGTACTTC
>-|13|TRBD1|TRBJ1-1|TRBV30
CAWAPDRVSIAFF
TGTGCCTGGGCCCCCGACAGGGTCTCGATTGCTTTCTTT
>-|15|-|TRBJ2-7|TRBV4-1
CASSQALGAAYEQYF
TGCGCCAGCAGCCAAGCCTTGGGAGCGGCCTACGAGCAGTACTTC